This passage covers 18 T cell receptor beta chains from one sample sequenced in a study of early T cells in non-severe SARS-CoV-2 infection. TCRdb called the 5' RACE reads again in MiXCR, with one record for every CDR3 protein. This sample yields about 100,000 distinct CDR3 sequences, of which approximately 13% are seen a single time; around 2.4% belongs to the top ten. The sequencing input was whole blood. All receptors derive from an adult who was a healthcare worker with PCR-confirmed SARS-CoV-2 infection or an uninfected control (not recorded which).

The rearrangement links TRBV28 to TRBJ2-7; the D gene could be TRBD1 or TRBD2 (7 bases each). The V end was cut by 3 bases, the J end by 1 base, with 16 bases between. CDR1 and CDR2 from the germline V gene are MDHEN and SYDVKM. This CDR3 comprises 16 residues. This CDR3 is CASSFPRGGLSYEQYF. In nucleotides, the CDR3 is TGTGCCAGCAGTTTCCCCAGGGGGGGCTTGTCCTACGAGCAGTACTTC.

The rearrangement links TRBV2 to TRBJ2-1, with D perhaps matching TRBD2 (5 bases). The CDR3 contains 11 residues. Germline V gene data show CDR1 as SNHLY and CDR2 as FYNNEI. V was clipped by 9 bases and J by 6 bases, with 9 bases between them. CDR3 coding DNA: TGTGCCAGGAGGGCCGGCAATGAGCAGTTCTTC. This codes for CARRAGNEQFF.

This clonotype was seen many times. The chain links TRBV7-9 to TRBJ2-2; possibly TRBD2 for D (6 bases). V dropped 5 bases and J dropped 0 bases, with 10 bases sitting between them. Germline V gene sequence: CDR1 SEHNR, CDR2 FQNEAQ (reference sequence). The CDR3 sequence is 15 residues long. The CDR3 sequence is CASSRRGANTGELFF. CDR3 nucleotide sequence: TGTGCCAGCAGCCGGAGGGGCGCGAACACCGGGGAGCTGTTTTTT.

This clonotype showed up many times. V is TRBV12-3 or TRBV12-4 and J is TRBJ2-3; D is undetermined. The CDR3 is made up of 11 amino acids. V lost 3 bases to trimming and J lost 5 bases, with 3 bases between them. The CDR3 bases are TGTGCCAGCAGTTTGAGAGATACGCAGTATTTT. Amino acids: CASSLRDTQYF.

The chain combines TRBV11-2 with TRBJ1-1; no definite D call. The CDR3 loop spans 17 amino acids. The germline V and J ends were trimmed by 5 bases and 4 bases, with 23 bases remaining between them. Germline CDR1 SGHAT, CDR2 FQNNGV. The CDR3 region is CASSPRPLQSKITEAFF. DNA of the CDR3: TGTGCCAGCAGCCCTCGGCCCCTTCAATCTAAGATCACTGAAGCTTTCTTT.

This clonotype was seen at least ten times. The chain carries TRBV3-1 and TRBJ2-7; 9 nucleotides align to TRBD2. Germline V CDR1 and CDR2: LGHDT, YNNKEL (reference sequence). J lost 0 bases, V lost 1 base, and 1 base had no gene match. This CDR3 spans 15 amino acids. The CDR3 sequence is CASSQGLAASYEQYF. CDR3 in DNA: TGTGCCAGCAGCCAAGGACTAGCGGCCTCCTACGAGCAGTACTTC.

J is TRBJ1-1 and V is TRBV9; no clear D gene. Germline CDR1 SGDLS, CDR2 YYNGEE. Trimming took 0 bases from V and 0 from J, leaving 6 bases between them. This CDR3 region has 14 residues. CDR3 in DNA: TGTGCCAGCAGCGTAGTACTGATGAACACTGAAGCTTTCTTT. Amino acids: CASSVVLMNTEAFF.

The sample holds many counts of this clonotype. The chain joins TRBV15 to TRBJ2-1; D is ambiguous. The CDR3 is made up of 11 amino acids. V was trimmed by 0 bases and J by 9 bases, leaving 3 bases between them. Germline-derived CDR1 and CDR2 are LNHNV and YYDKDF (reference sequence). The DNA for the CDR3 is TGTGCCACCAGCAGAGAGGGTGAGCAGTTCTTC. It is translated as CATSREGEQFF.

This clonotype has ten or more counts. The chain links TRBV7-2 to TRBJ1-2; TRBD1 is a possible D gene (5 bases). The germline CDR1 and CDR2 sequences are SGHTA and FQGNSA. This CDR3 has 15 residues. The germline V and J ends were trimmed by 1 base and 7 bases, with 16 bases remaining between them. The CDR3 coding sequence is TGTGCCAGCAGCTTAGACAGGAAGGTGGTTTTTGGCTACACCTTC. This translates into CASSLDRKVVFGYTF.

About this clonotype: An end of the junction does not agree with germline; a read error may underlie this. The chain links TRBV14 to TRBJ1-6; the match to TRBD1 covers 9 bases. CDR1 SGHDN and CDR2 FVKESK come from the germline V gene. The CDR3 runs to 16 residues. CDR3 sequence: CASSQLPGQGDSPLHF. The DNA for the CDR3 is TGCGCCAGCAGCCAACTACCGGGACAGGGAGACTCACCCCTCCACTTT.

This sequence joins TRBV6-2 or TRBV6-3 and TRBJ2-1; 7 nucleotides align to TRBD1. The germline gives CDR1 MNHEY, CDR2 SVGEGT. J was trimmed by 5 bases and V by 7 bases; bases with no gene match: 11. This CDR3 region has 15 residues. The CDR3 spells CASTAGDRVDNEQFF. For the CDR3, the DNA is TGTGCCAGCACGGCCGGCGACAGGGTCGACAATGAGCAGTTCTTC.

This clonotype was picked up many times. The rearrangement joins TRBV20-1 to TRBJ1-2; D may be TRBD1 (5 bases). The V end was cut by 3 bases, the J end by 7 bases, with 9 bases between. CDR1 is DFQATT and CDR2 is SNEGSKA in the germline V gene (reference sequence). This CDR3 has 11 amino acids. The CDR3 is CSASEGRGYTF. CDR3 bases: TGCAGTGCTAGCGAGGGGCGTGGCTACACCTTC.

This clonotype came up many times. The rearrangement uses TRBV7-6 and TRBJ2-3, with D unclear. Per the germline V gene, CDR1 is SGHVS and CDR2 is FNYEAQ. Trimming removed 2 bases at V and 0 bases at J, with 18 bases between. This CDR3 has 18 amino acids. The CDR3 region is CASSLRHGSASSTDTQYF. CDR3 DNA sequence: TGTGCCAGCAGCTTAAGGCACGGATCCGCTTCAAGCACAGATACGCAGTATTTT.

This clonotype has a count of ten or more. V and J are TRBV28 and TRBJ2-7, with 9 bases matching TRBD2. The CDR3 has 15 residues. The trim removed 2 bases at V and 7 bases at J, leaving 9 bases unmatched. Germline lookup yields CDR1 MDHEN and CDR2 SYDVKM. The CDR3 sequence: CASSLASGLAGEQYF. CDR3 coding DNA: TGTGCCAGCAGTTTAGCCTCGGGACTAGCAGGGGAGCAGTACTTC. The full variable domain, rest sourced from reference TRBV28 and TRBJ2-7, is DVKVTQSSRYLVKRTGEKVFLECVQDMDHENMFWYRQDPGLGLRLIYFSYDVKMKEKGDIPEGYSVSREKKERFSLILESASTNQTSMYLCASSLASGLAGEQYFGPGTRLTVT.

This clonotype was recorded a few times. The chain joins TRBV18 to TRBJ2-3; D is uncertain. The V gene lost 3 bases and the J gene lost 0 bases, with 10 bases spanning the gap. In germline, CDR1 is KGHSH, CDR2 LQKENI. The CDR3 consists of 15 residues. This CDR3 is CASSPTPTSTDTQYF. CDR3 nucleotides: TGTGCCAGCTCACCTACGCCTACTAGCACAGATACGCAGTATTTT.

In its sample, this clonotype was seen many times. The rearrangement uses TRBV6-2 or TRBV6-3 and TRBJ1-1; D is ambiguous. The CDR3 is made up of 15 amino acids. V was shortened by 7 bases and J by 4 bases, with 19 bases between the two germline ends. The germline V gene has CDR1 MNHEY and CDR2 SVGEGT. The CDR3 DNA is TGTGCCAGCAAAGGCCCAGGCAGCCTCGCCACTGAAGCTTTCTTT. As protein: CASKGPGSLATEAFF.

The chain combines TRBV6-6 with TRBJ2-7; 10 nucleotides match TRBD2. With V trimmed by 7 bases and J by 8 bases, 23 bases remained unmatched. Germline loops: CDR1 MNHNY, CDR2 SVGAGI (reference sequence). The CDR3 consists of 18 residues. CDR3 sequence: CASIMSLAGDRTYNKQYF. In DNA form, the CDR3 reads TGTGCCAGCATCATGAGTCTAGCGGGGGACCGTACTTACAACAAGCAGTACTTC.

A word on this clonotype: A much larger clone differs from this one at a single base, so this may be a read error. The chain uses TRBV11-2 and TRBJ1-5; D possibly corresponds to TRBD1 (5 bases). The CDR3 runs to 16 residues. V was cut by 2 bases and J by 6 bases, with 17 bases left in between. CDR1 and CDR2 (germline): SGHAT, FQNNGV. The CDR3: CASSLRFEQVSQPQHF. The CDR3 DNA is TGTGCCAGCAGCTTAAGGTTCGAACAGGTCAGTCAGCCCCAGCATTTT. Drawing the rest from reference TRBV11-2 and TRBJ1-5, the complete variable domain is EAGVAQSPRYKIIEKRQSVAFWCNPISGHATLYWYQQILGQGPKLLIQFQNNGVVDDSQLPKDRFSAERLKGVDSTLKIQPAKLEDSAVYLCASSLRFEQVSQPQHFGDGTRLSIL.